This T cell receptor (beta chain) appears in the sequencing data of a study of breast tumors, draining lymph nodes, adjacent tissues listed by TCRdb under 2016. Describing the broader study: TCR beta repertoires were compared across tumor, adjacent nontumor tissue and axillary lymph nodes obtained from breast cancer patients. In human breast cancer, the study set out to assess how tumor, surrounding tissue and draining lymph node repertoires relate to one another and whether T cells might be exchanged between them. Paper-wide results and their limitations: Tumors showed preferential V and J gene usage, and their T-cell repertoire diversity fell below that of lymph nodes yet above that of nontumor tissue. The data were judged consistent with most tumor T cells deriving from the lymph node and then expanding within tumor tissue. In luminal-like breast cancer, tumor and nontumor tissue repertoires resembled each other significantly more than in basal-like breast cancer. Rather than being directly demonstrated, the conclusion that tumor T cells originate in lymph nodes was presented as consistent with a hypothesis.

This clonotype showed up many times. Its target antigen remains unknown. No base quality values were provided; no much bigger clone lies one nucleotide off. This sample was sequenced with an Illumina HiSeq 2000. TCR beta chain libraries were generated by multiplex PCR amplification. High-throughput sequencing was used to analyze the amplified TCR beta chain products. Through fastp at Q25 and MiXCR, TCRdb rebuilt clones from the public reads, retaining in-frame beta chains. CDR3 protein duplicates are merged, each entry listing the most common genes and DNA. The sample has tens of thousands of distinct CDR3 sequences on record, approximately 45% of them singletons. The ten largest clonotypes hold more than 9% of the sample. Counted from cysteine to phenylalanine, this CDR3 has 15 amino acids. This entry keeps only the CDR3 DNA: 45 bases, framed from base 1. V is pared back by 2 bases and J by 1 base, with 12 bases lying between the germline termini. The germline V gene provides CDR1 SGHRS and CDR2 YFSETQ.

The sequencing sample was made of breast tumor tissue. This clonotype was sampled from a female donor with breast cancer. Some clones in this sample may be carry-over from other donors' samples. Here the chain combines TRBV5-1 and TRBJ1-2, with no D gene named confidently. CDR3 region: CASSLTPDGNYGYTF. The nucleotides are TGCGCCAGCAGCTTAACCCCGGACGGTAACTATGGCTACACCTTC.